This T cell receptor (beta chain) emerged from a study of T cell responses to AZD1222 COVID-19 vaccine. Trimming took off 6 bases at V and 6 bases at J, with 12 bases between the two ends. Per the germline V gene, CDR1 is SEHNR and CDR2 is FQNEAQ (reference sequence). The CDR3 has 12 amino acids. Libraries were prepared by immunoSEQ multiplex PCR; TCRdb keeps only in-frame clonotypes and omits some of them. This sample yields around 73,000 clones, of which nearly 90% are seen a single time; about a tenth belongs to the top ten. This chain uses TRBV7-9 with TRBJ2-7, with a tentative D call TRBD2 (5 bases). Material: peripheral blood, obtained 28 days after the second AZD1222 dose. This clonotype was sampled from an adult who received the AZD1222 COVID-19 vaccine. In DNA form, the CDR3 reads TGTGCCAGCAGTCCTGGTCGGGGCGAGCAGTACTTC. Translating it yields CASSPGRGEQYF.